A selection of T cell receptor beta chains follows, all from one sample in a study of T cells in localized non-small cell lung cancer. Method: immunoSEQ multiplex PCR; TCRdb's copy keeps in-frame clones and lacks some. The sample gives about 29,000 clones, around 89% of which show up once; 10% is in the top ten. Here the sequenced sample was peripheral blood, taken before any cancer treatment. These receptors all stem from a woman aged 35-75 years with stage I lung adenocarcinoma. Both conserved end residues are part of each CDR3. The D gene is left open where the match is weak. Rows may omit the clone size; those that give it use once, few, many or a size class.

d_gene	abundance	v_gene	j_gene	len	CDR3aa	CDR3nt
-	-	TRBV28	TRBJ2-7	15	CASSLLPAAPYEQYF	TGTGCCAGCAGTCTTCTCCCCGCCGCCCCCTACGAGCAGTACTTC
TRBD1	-	TRBV4-1	TRBJ1-1	16	CASSPGTGNSNTEAFF	TGCGCCAGCAGCCCCGGGACAGGGAATTCTAACACTGAAGCTTTCTTT
TRBD1	-	TRBV5-5	TRBJ2-7	18	CASSLEASDRGGDYEQYF	TGTGCCAGCAGCTTGGAGGCCTCGGACAGGGGGGGAGACTACGAGCAGTACTTC
TRBD1	-	TRBV7-2	TRBJ2-7	15	CASSYRTGGAYEQYF	TGTGCCAGCAGCTATAGGACAGGGGGAGCCTACGAGCAGTACTTC
-	-	TRBV13	TRBJ2-2	11	CASSLNGELFF	TGTGCCAGCAGCTTGAACGGGGAGCTGTTTTTT
TRBD1	-	TRBV2	TRBJ1-4	15	CASTQSRQGGEKLFF	TGTGCCAGCACCCAATCAAGACAGGGGGGTGAAAAACTGTTTTTT
-	-	TRBV9	TRBJ1-2	15	CASIPHPYGQKGYTF	TGTGCCAGCATCCCACATCCTTATGGACAGAAGGGCTACACCTTC
TRBD1	-	TRBV15	TRBJ1-5	14	CATSPTGSDQPQHF	TGTGCCACCAGTCCGACAGGGTCGGATCAGCCCCAGCATTTT
-	-	TRBV7-9	TRBJ1-5	14	CASSLTDSNQPQHF	TGTGCCAGCAGCTTAACAGATAGCAATCAGCCCCAGCATTTT
-	-	TRBV28	TRBJ2-1	16	CASSAPAGVGYNEQFF	TGTGCCAGCAGTGCCCCCGCAGGGGTTGGTTACAATGAGCAGTTCTTC
TRBD2	-	TRBV30	TRBJ2-3	16	CAWSPGLAGELDTQYF	TGTGCCTGGAGTCCCGGACTAGCGGGGGAACTAGATACGCAGTATTTT
TRBD1	-	TRBV7-9	TRBJ1-4	14	CASSAGGTNEKLFF	TGTGCCAGCAGCGCAGGGGGGACTAATGAAAAACTGTTTTTT
-	-	TRBV7-6	TRBJ1-3	16	CASSTDTIYSGNTIYF	TGTGCCAGCAGCACGGACACCATATACTCTGGAAACACCATATATTTT
-	-	TRBV5-5	TRBJ1-2	12	CASSLTGYGYTF	TGTGCCAGCAGCTTGACAGGGTACGGCTACACCTTC
-	-	TRBV7-7	TRBJ2-1	13	CASSLATPGEQFF	TGTGCCAGCAGCTTAGCCACCCCAGGAGAGCAGTTCTTC
-	-	TRBV5-1	TRBJ2-3	16	CASSSALDGFTDTQYF	TGCGCCAGCAGCTCAGCTCTAGACGGATTCACAGATACGCAGTATTTT
TRBD2	-	TRBV28	TRBJ2-5	15	CASSPLAGGKETQYF	TGTGCCAGCAGTCCGCTAGCGGGAGGAAAAGAGACCCAGTACTTC
-	-	TRBV6-5	TRBJ2-2	12	CASSSGIGELFF	TGTGCCAGCAGTTCGGGAATCGGGGAGCTGTTTTTT
-	-	TRBV10-3	TRBJ2-3	13	CAISAYATDTQYF	TGTGCCATCAGTGCGTACGCCACAGATACGCAGTATTTT
TRBD1	-	TRBV7-6	TRBJ2-2	17	CASSSTSGQVHTGELFF	TGTGCCAGCAGCTCGACTTCGGGACAGGTCCACACCGGGGAGCTGTTTTTT
-	-	TRBV30	TRBJ2-7	11	CAWSVGYEQYF	TGTGCCTGGAGTGTTGGTTACGAGCAGTACTTC
-	few	TRBV20-1	TRBJ1-3	11	CSARSGNTIYF	TGCAGTGCTAGAAGTGGAAACACCATATATTTT
-	-	TRBV7-9	TRBJ1-5	12	CASCKETQPQHF	TGTGCCAGCTGTAAGGAAACTCAGCCCCAGCATTTT
TRBD1	-	TRBV28	TRBJ1-1	16	CASSSPPGRGHTEAFF	TGTGCCAGCAGTTCCCCACCCGGCAGGGGGCATACTGAAGCTTTCTTT
-	-	TRBV7-9	TRBJ2-5	13	CASSPQREGEQYF	TGTGCCAGCAGCCCCCAGAGGGAAGGGGAGCAGTACTTC